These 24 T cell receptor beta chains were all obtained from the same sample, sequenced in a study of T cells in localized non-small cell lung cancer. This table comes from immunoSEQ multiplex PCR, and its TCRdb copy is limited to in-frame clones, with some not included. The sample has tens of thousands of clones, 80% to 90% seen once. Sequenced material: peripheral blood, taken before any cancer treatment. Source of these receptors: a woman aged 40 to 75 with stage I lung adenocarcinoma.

CDR3 amino acids: CASSVGGRPSTDTQYF. CDR3 bases: TGTGCCAGCAGCGTAGGTGGGCGGCCTAGCACAGATACGCAGTATTTT. V and J are TRBV9 and TRBJ2-3, with no clear D. The CDR3 is 16 residues long. With 0 bases removed from V and 0 bases from J, the gap between germline ends came to 11 bases. The V gene's germline CDR1 is SGDLS and CDR2 YYNGEE. Full variable domain (rest looked up from reference TRBV9 and TRBJ2-3): DSGVTQTPKHLITATGQRVTLRCSPRSGDLSVYWYQQSLDQGLQFLIQYYNGEERAKGNILERFSAQQFPDLHSELNLSSLELGDSALYFCASSVGGRPSTDTQYFGPGTRLTVL.

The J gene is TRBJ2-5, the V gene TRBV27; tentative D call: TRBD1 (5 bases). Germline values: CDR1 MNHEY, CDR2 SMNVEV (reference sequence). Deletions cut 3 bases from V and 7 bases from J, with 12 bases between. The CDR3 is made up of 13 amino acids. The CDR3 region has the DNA TGTGCCAGCAGTTTCCAACCTAGGGGGACCCAGTACTTC. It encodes CASSFQPRGTQYF.

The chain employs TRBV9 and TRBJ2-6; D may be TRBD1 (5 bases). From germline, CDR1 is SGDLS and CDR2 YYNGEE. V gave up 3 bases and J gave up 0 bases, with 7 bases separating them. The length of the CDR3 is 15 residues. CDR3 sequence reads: CASSGQSSGANVLTF. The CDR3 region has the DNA TGTGCCAGCAGCGGACAGAGCTCTGGGGCCAACGTCCTGACTTTC.

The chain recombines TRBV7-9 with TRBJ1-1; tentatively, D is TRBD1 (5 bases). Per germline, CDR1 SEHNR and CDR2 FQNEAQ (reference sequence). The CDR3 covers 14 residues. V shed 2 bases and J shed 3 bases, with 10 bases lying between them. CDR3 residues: CASSLSGRDTEAFF. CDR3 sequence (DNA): TGTGCCAGCAGCTTAAGCGGCAGGGACACTGAAGCTTTCTTT. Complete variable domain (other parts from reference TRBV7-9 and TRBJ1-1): DTGVSQNPRHKITKRGQNVTFRCDPISEHNRLYWYRQTLGQGPEFLTYFQNEAQLEKSRLLSDRFSAERPKGSFSTLEIQRTEQGDSAMYLCASSLSGRDTEAFFGQGTRLTVV.

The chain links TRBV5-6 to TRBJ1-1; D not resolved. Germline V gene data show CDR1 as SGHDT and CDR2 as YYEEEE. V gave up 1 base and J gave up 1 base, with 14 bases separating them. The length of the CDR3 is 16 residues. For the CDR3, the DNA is TGTGCCAGCAGCTTGTTTTTCCAGAGCAAGAACACTGAAGCTTTCTTT. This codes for CASSLFFQSKNTEAFF.

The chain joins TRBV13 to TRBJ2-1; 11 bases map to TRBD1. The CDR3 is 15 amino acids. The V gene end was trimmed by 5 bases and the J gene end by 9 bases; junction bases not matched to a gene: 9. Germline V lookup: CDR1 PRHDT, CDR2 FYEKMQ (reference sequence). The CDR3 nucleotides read TGTGCCAGCAGCCCGGGACAGGGGGATAGCGGTGAGCAGTTCTTC. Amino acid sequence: CASSPGQGDSGEQFF. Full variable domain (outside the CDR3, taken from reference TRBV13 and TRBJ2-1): AAGVIQSPRHLIKEKRETATLKCYPIPRHDTVYWYQQGPGQDPQFLISFYEKMQSDKGSIPDRFSAQQFSDYHSELNMSSLELGDSALYFCASSPGQGDSGEQFFGPGTRLTVL.

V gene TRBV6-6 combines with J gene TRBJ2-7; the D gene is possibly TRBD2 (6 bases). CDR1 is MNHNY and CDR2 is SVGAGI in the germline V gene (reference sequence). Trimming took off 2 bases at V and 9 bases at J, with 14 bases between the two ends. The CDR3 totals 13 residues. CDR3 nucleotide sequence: TGTGCCAGCAGTTACGCTTCGGGGGTTGGGCAGTACTTC. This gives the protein CASSYASGVGQYF.

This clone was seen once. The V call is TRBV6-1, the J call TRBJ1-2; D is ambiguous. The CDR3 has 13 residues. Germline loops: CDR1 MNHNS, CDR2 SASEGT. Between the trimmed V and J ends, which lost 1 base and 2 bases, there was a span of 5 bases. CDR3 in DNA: TGTGCCAGCAGTGAAGACGGAAACTATGGCTACACCTTC. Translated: CASSEDGNYGYTF.

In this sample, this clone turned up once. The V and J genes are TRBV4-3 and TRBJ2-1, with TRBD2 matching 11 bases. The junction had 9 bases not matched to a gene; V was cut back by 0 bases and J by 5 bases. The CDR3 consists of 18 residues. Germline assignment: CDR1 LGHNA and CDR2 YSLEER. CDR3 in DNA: TGCGCCAGCAGCCAAGACATATTAGCGGGGGGGCGGAACAATGAGCAGTTCTTC. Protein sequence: CASSQDILAGGRNNEQFF.

CDR3 nucleotides: TGTGCCAGCAGCTTAGGGGACAGGGCTGGGGCGCCAAGGGGTTCACCCCTCCACTTT. It is translated as CASSLGDRAGAPRGSPLHF. V gene TRBV7-6 combines with J gene TRBJ1-6, with TRBD1 identical over 9 bases. The germline CDR1 and CDR2 sequences are SGHVS and FNYEAQ. This CDR3 is built from 19 residues. J was trimmed by 9 bases and V by 1 base; bases with no gene match: 16.

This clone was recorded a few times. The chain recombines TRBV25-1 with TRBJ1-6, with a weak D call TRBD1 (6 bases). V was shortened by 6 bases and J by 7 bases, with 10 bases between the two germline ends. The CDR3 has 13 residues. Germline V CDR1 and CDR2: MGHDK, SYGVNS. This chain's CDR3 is CASRGQTNSPLHF. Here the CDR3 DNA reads TGTGCCAGCAGAGGACAGACCAATTCACCCCTCCACTTT.

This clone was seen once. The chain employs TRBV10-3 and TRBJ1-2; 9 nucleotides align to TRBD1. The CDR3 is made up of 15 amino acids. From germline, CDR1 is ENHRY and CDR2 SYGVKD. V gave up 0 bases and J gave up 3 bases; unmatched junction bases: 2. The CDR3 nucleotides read TGTGCCATCAGTGAGTCACAGGGGGCTTACTATGGCTACACCTTC. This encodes CAISESQGAYYGYTF.

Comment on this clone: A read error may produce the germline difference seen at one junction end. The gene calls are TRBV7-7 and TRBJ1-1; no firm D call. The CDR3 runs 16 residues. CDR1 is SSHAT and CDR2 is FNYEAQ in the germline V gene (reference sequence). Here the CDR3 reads CASRPNIGLSNTEAFF. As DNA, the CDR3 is TGTGCTAGCAGACCGAATATTGGACTGTCGAACACTGAAGCTTTCTTT.

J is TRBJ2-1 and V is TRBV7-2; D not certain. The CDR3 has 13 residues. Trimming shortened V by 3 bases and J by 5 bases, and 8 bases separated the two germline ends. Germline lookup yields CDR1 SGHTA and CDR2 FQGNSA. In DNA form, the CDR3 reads TGTGCCAGCAGCTTTAGACCGAACAATGAGCAGTTCTTC. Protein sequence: CASSFRPNNEQFF.

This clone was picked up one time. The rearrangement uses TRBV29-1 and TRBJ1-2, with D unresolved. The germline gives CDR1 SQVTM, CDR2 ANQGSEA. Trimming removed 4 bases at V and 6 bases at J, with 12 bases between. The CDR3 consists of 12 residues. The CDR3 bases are TGCAGCGTTGGACCCGGAGCGGATGGCTACACCTTC. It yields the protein CSVGPGADGYTF. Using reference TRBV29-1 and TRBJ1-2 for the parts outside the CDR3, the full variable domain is SAVISQKPSRDICQRGTSLTIQCQVDSQVTMMFWYRQQPGQSLTLIATANQGSEATYESGFVIDKFPISRPNLTFSTLTVSNMSPEDSSIYLCSVGPGADGYTFGSGTRLTVV.

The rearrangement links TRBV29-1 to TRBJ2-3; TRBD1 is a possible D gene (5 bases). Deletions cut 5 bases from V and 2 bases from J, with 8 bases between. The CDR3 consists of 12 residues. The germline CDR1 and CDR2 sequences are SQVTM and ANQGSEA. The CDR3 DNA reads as TGCAGCGTTACAGGAGTCACAGATACGCAGTATTTT. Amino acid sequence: CSVTGVTDTQYF.

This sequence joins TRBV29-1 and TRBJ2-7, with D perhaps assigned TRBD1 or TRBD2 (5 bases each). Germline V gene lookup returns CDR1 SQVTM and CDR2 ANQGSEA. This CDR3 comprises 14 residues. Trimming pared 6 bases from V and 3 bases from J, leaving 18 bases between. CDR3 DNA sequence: TGCAGCGTCCGCCAGGACGGGACGTACTACGAGCAGTACTTC. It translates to CSVRQDGTYYEQYF.

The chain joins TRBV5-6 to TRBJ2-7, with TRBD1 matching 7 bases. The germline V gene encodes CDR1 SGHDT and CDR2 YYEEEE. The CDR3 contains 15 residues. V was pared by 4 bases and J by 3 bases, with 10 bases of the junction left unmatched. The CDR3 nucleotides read TGTGCCAGCAGCCCAGACAGGGCAGGGTACTACGAGCAGTACTTC. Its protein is CASSPDRAGYYEQYF.

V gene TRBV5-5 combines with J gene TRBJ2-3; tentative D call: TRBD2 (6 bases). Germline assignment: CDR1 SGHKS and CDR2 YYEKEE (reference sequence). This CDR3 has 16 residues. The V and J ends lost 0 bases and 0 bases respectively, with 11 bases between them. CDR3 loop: CASSLAWAGSTDTQYF. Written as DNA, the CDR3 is TGTGCCAGCAGCTTGGCCTGGGCGGGGAGCACAGATACGCAGTATTTT.

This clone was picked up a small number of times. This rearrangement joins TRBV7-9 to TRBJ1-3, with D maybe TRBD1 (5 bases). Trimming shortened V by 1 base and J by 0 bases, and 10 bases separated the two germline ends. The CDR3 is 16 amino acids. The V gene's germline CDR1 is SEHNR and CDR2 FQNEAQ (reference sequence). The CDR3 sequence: CASSLGGTSSGNTIYF. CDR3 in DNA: TGTGCCAGCAGCTTAGGGGGGACCAGCTCTGGAAACACCATATATTTT.

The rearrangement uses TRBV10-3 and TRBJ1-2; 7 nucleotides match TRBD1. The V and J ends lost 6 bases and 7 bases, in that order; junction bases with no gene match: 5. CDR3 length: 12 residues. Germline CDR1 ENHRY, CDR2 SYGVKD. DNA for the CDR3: TGTGCCATCAGGGAGACAGGGAGTGGCTACACCTTC. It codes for CAIRETGSGYTF.

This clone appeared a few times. CDR3 loop: CAISGTGGNENTIYF. CDR3 nucleotides: TGTGCCATCAGCGGGACAGGGGGCAATGAGAACACCATATATTTT. The chain has TRBV10-3 and TRBJ1-3, with TRBD1 matching over 12 bases. The trim removed 6 bases at V and 7 bases at J, leaving 7 bases unmatched. Germline CDR1 and CDR2: ENHRY and SYGVKD. CDR3 length: 15 amino acids.

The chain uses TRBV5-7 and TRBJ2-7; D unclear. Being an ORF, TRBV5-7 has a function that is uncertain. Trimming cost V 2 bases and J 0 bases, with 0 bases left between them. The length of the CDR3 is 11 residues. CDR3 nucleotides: TGTGCCAGCAGCTTCTCCTACGAGCAGTACTTC. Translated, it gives CASSFSYEQYF.

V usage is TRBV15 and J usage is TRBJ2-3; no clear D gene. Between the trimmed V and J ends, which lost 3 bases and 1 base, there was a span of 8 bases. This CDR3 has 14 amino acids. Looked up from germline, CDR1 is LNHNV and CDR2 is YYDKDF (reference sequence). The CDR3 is CATSRDFRTDTQYF. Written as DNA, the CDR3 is TGTGCCACCAGCAGGGATTTTCGCACAGATACGCAGTATTTT.